One and the same sample provided the 4 T cell receptor beta chains below, sequenced in a study of blood T cell repertoires in COVID-19. The data were produced by immunoSEQ multiplex PCR, yet TCRdb's version contains in-frame clones alone and is incomplete. The table records more than 300,000 clones, over 75% of them present only once. Material: peripheral blood. Receptors originate from a woman in her 30s with COVID-19, enrolled during active disease.

J is TRBJ1-1 and V is TRBV4-2; 7 nucleotides align to TRBD1. The junction had 15 bases not matched to a gene; V was cut back by 2 bases and J by 6 bases. This CDR3 contains 17 residues. Germline-derived CDR1 and CDR2 are LGHNA and YNFKEQ. The CDR3 DNA reads as TGTGCCAGCAGCCAACCCCCCACAGGGGTCAAGGCGTCTGAAGCTTTCTTT. Translation gives CASSQPPTGVKASEAFF.

The V call is TRBV24-1, the J call TRBJ2-3; D may be TRBD1 (6 bases). The CDR3 contains 13 residues. Germline CDR1 and CDR2: KGHDR and SFDVKD. V shed 10 bases and J shed 6 bases, with 16 bases lying between them. CDR3 sequence reads: CATKQGERDTQYF. In DNA, the CDR3 is TGTGCCACAAAACAGGGAGAGAGGGATACGCAGTATTTT.

As to this clone: Other DNA sequences in this sample translate to the same CDR3. The CDR3 DNA reads TGTGCCAGCAGTTACTCAGGCGGGAGCTCCTACGAGCAGTACTTC. This sequence encodes CASSYSGGSSYEQYF. The chain has TRBV6-5 and TRBJ2-7; 7 bases match TRBD2. This CDR3 spans 15 amino acids. V lost 0 bases, J lost 0 bases, and 2 bases stayed unmatched. The germline V gene has CDR1 MNHEY and CDR2 SVGAGI.

The chain is built from TRBV4-1 and TRBJ2-7, with D hard to call. CDR1 is MGHRA and CDR2 is YSYEKL in the germline V gene. The V and J ends lost 1 base and 0 bases respectively, with 4 bases between them. CDR3 length: 13 amino acids. CDR3 sequence: CASSQASSYEQYF. DNA for the CDR3: TGCGCCAGCAGCCAAGCGAGCTCCTACGAGCAGTACTTC.